A single TCR beta chain is shown here with its context. This record belongs to a study of blood T cell repertoires in COVID-19. Study-wide background: Researchers got acute and convalescent COVID-19 samples from the United States, Italy and Spain. The analysed material was cDNA or gDNA that came from T cells, B-cell-depleted T cells, or PBMCs.

Per the original methods: The authors estimated nucleated cell counts from reference gene primer amplification. Produced via immunoSEQ multiplex PCR; TCRdb's table is partial and in-frame only. That table supplies the V and J calls and clone size; D and trimming were determined from the DNA. The sample carries some 300,000 clones, about 87% recorded once. Sequencing was done on a sample of peripheral blood. The TCR comes from a woman aged 25 to 39 who had recovered from COVID-19.

CDR3 sequence reads: CASSPEVIGAQYF. The CDR3 DNA reads as TGTGCCAGCTCACCAGAGGTCATAGGCGCCCAGTACTTC. The chain is built from TRBV18 and TRBJ2-5; D is unresolved. The CDR3 is 13 residues long. Trimming took off 2 bases at V and 9 bases at J, with 13 bases between the two ends. CDR1 is KGHSH and CDR2 is LQKENI in the germline V gene.